This is a list of T cell receptor beta chains from one sample in a study of T-cell memory formation after mild COVID-19. In TCRdb, the 5' RACE reads were re-called with MiXCR into one record per CDR3 protein. The repertoire consists of approximately 400,000 distinct CDR3 sequences, with roughly a quarter occurring once and the leading ten covering 8.5% to 10%. The sample comprised PBMCs or a T cell subset sorted from them (not recorded which). The receptors originated from an adult woman who had mild COVID-19 (a few samples of this study predate the infection). Cell type and time point are not known. Each CDR3 is given with its conserved first and last residue. A D gene is named only where the DNA matches it firmly. The size field is filled for only some rows; it gives once, few, many or a size class.

v_call: TRBV5-5; d_call: -; clone_size: -; cdr3_length: 18; j_call: TRBJ1-2; cdr3_aa: CASSPVLTGPRAGYGYTF; cdr3_nt: TGTGCCAGCAGCCCAGTACTGACCGGGCCCCGGGCGGGCTATGGCTACACCTTC
v_call: TRBV18; d_call: -; clone_size: -; cdr3_length: 15; j_call: TRBJ1-5; cdr3_aa: CASSPSGVNNQPQHF; cdr3_nt: TGTGCCAGCTCCCCTTCCGGGGTGAACAATCAGCCCCAGCATTTT
v_call: TRBV20-1; d_call: -; clone_size: few; cdr3_length: 16; j_call: TRBJ2-2; cdr3_aa: CSARDKGGGWTGELFF; cdr3_nt: TGCAGTGCTAGAGATAAGGGGGGAGGTTGGACCGGGGAGCTGTTTTTT
v_call: TRBV11-2; d_call: -; clone_size: few; cdr3_length: 14; j_call: TRBJ2-7; cdr3_aa: CASSSMTGTYEQYF; cdr3_nt: TGTGCCAGCAGCTCGATGACGGGCACCTACGAGCAGTACTTC
v_call: TRBV28; d_call: TRBD1; clone_size: few; cdr3_length: 14; j_call: TRBJ2-3; cdr3_aa: CASSRTGVGIGQYF; cdr3_nt: TGTGCCAGCAGTAGGACAGGCGTTGGGATAGGGCAGTATTTT
v_call: TRBV20-1; d_call: TRBD1; clone_size: -; cdr3_length: 12; j_call: TRBJ2-7; cdr3_aa: CSARQGSREQYF; cdr3_nt: TGCAGTGCTCGACAGGGATCTCGGGAGCAGTACTTC
v_call: TRBV5-1; d_call: TRBD2; clone_size: -; cdr3_length: 14; j_call: TRBJ2-3; cdr3_aa: CASAFQRGADTQYF; cdr3_nt: TGCGCCAGCGCTTTTCAACGGGGGGCAGATACGCAGTATTTT
v_call: TRBV7-6; d_call: -; clone_size: -; cdr3_length: 15; j_call: TRBJ2-1; cdr3_aa: CASSLFGDPLNEQFF; cdr3_nt: TGTGCCAGCAGCTTATTTGGCGACCCCCTAAATGAGCAGTTCTTC
v_call: TRBV12-3/TRBV12-4; d_call: -; clone_size: few; cdr3_length: 19; j_call: TRBJ2-3; cdr3_aa: CASSRLGKTADRLTDTQYF; cdr3_nt: TGTGCCAGCAGCCGTTTGGGAAAAACCGCGGACCGTCTCACAGATACGCAGTATTTT
v_call: TRBV5-6; d_call: TRBD1; clone_size: few; cdr3_length: 18; j_call: TRBJ2-4; cdr3_aa: CASTLRALYRDRKNIQYF; cdr3_nt: TGTGCCAGCACCTTGCGGGCTTTATACCGGGACAGAAAAAACATTCAGTACTTC
v_call: TRBV9; d_call: -; clone_size: few; cdr3_length: 16; j_call: TRBJ2-3; cdr3_aa: CASSVGAGPGTDTQYF; cdr3_nt: TGTGCCAGCAGCGTAGGGGCGGGGCCGGGCACAGATACGCAGTATTTT
v_call: TRBV7-2; d_call: TRBD1; clone_size: -; cdr3_length: 17; j_call: TRBJ2-3; cdr3_aa: CASSVGTGAVVSDTQYF; cdr3_nt: TGTGCCAGCAGCGTGGGTACAGGGGCAGTCGTATCAGATACGCAGTATTTT
v_call: TRBV9; d_call: -; clone_size: once; cdr3_length: 14; j_call: TRBJ1-1; cdr3_aa: CASSEGRGDTEAFF; cdr3_nt: TGTGCCAGCAGCGAGGGGAGAGGGGACACTGAAGCTTTCTTT
v_call: TRBV5-1; d_call: -; clone_size: few; cdr3_length: 16; j_call: TRBJ2-3; cdr3_aa: CASSLIRDISTDTQYF; cdr3_nt: TGCGCCAGCAGCTTGATCCGGGACATTAGCACAGATACGCAGTATTTT
v_call: TRBV20-1; d_call: TRBD2; clone_size: -; cdr3_length: 15; j_call: TRBJ2-3; cdr3_aa: CSAPRTSGRIDTQYF; cdr3_nt: TGCAGTGCACCCAGGACTAGCGGGAGGATAGATACGCAGTATTTT